This T cell receptor beta chain was sequenced during a study of regulatory T cells in long-lasting Graves disease. Libraries of TCR beta came from iRepertoire HTBI primers plus Arm-PCR of CDR3 regions. TCRdb independently ran MiXCR on the multiplex PCR reads; one entry per CDR3 protein. The data contain about 290,000 distinct CDR3 sequences, 22% of them singletons. The time point is: persistent/refractory GD, antithyroid drugs over 5 years with positive TRAb. The TCR library was prepared using RNA isolated from PBMCs. Regarding the study as a whole: With persistent disease, TRBV28, TRBJ1-2 and TRBJ2-5 were the favored segments. Persistent Graves' patients showed less TCR diversity than newly diagnosed patients showed.

The CDR3 consists of 12 residues. CDR1 is MDHEN, CDR2 SYDVKM, per germline. This clonotype appeared a few times. Its antigen is unidentified. At one boundary the junction diverges from the germline segment, which might be a read error. The chain carries TRBV28 and TRBJ1-3; no reliable D call. The material sequenced was peripheral blood mononuclear cells (PBMCs), taken when the disease was refractory, from a patient treated with antithyroid drugs. The origin of this receptor is a female donor with Graves disease. The CDR3 sequence is CASSSSGTTIYF. The CDR3 nucleotides read TGTGCCAGCAGTTCTTCAGGAACCACCATATATTTT.